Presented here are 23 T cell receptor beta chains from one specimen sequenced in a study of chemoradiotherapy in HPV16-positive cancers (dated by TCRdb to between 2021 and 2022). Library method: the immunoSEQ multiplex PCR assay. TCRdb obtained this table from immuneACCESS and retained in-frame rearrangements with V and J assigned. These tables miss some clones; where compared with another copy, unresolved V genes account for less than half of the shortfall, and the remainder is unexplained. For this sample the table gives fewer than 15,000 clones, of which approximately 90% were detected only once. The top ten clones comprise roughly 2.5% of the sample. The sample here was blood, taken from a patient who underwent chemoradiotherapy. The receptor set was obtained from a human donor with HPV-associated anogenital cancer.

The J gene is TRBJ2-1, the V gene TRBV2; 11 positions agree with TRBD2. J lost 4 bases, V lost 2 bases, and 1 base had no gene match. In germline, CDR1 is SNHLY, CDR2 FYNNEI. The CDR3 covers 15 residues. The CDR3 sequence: CASSEIAGGYNEQFF. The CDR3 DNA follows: TGTGCCAGCAGTGAAATAGCGGGGGGGTACAATGAGCAGTTCTTC. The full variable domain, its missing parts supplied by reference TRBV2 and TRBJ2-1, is EPEVTQTPSHQVTQMGQEVILRCVPISNHLYFYWYRQILGQKVEFLVSFYNNEISEKSEIFDDQFSVERPDGSNFTLKIRSTKLEDSAMYFCASSEIAGGYNEQFFGPGTRLTVL.

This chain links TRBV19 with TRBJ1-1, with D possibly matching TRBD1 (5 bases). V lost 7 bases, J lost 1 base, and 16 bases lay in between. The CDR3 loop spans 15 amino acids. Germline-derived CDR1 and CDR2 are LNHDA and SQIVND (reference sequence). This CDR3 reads CASTPQGIQNTEAFF. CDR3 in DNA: TGTGCCAGTACCCCCCAGGGCATACAGAACACTGAAGCTTTCTTT.

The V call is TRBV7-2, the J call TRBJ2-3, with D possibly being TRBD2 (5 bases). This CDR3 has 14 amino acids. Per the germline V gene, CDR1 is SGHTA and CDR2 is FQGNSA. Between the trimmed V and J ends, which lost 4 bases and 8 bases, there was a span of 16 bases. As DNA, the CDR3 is TGTGCCAGCAGCTCTCGATTGGCGGGCCTTACGCAGTATTTT. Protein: CASSSRLAGLTQYF.

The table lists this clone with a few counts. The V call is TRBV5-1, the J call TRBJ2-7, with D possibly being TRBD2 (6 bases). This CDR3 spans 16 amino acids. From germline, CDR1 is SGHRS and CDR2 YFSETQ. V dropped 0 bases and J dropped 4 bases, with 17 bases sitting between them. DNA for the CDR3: TGCGCCAGCAGCTTGGGTGCCAGCATGGCGGGGTACGAGCAGTACTTC. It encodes CASSLGASMAGYEQYF.

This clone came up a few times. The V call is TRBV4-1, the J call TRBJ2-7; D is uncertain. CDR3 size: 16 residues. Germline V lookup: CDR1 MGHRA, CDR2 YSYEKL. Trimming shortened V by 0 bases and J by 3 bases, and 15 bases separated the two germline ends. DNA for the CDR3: TGCGCCAGCAGCCAAGATCCCGGCAGGTTCAGCTACGAGCAGTACTTC. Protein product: CASSQDPGRFSYEQYF.

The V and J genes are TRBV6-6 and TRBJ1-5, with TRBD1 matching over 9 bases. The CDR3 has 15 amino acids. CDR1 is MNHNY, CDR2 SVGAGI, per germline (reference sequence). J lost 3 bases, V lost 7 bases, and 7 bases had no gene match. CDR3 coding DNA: TGTGCCAGCACCTTGGACAGGGGAGCCAATCAGCCCCAGCATTTT. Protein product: CASTLDRGANQPQHF.

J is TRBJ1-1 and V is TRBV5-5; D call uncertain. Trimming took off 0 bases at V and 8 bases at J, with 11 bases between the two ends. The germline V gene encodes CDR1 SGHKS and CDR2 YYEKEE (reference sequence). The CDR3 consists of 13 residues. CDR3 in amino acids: CASSLDHSSEAFF. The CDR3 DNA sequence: TGTGCCAGCAGCTTGGATCACTCTTCGGAAGCTTTCTTT.

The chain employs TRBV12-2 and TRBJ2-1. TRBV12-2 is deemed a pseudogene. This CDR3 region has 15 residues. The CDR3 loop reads CASRFTRLLHNEQFF. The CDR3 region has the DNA TGTGCAAGTCGCTTCACCCGGCTCCTCCACAATGAGCAGTTCTTC.

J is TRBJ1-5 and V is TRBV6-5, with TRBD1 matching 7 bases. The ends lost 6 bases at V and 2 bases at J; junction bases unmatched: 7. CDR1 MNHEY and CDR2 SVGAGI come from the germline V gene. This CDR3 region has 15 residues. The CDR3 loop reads CASRAKTGGNQPQHF. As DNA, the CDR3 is TGTGCCAGCAGAGCAAAAACAGGGGGCAATCAGCCCCAGCATTTT.

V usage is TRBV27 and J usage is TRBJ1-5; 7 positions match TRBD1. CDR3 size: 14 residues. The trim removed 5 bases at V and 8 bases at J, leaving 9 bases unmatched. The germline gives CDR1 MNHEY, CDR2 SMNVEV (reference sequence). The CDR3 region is CASSVNRGGKPQHF. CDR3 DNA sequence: TGTGCCAGCAGTGTTAACAGGGGAGGAAAGCCCCAGCATTTT.

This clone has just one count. The CDR3 here is CASRPRGRSDNSPLHF. The DNA for the CDR3 is TGCGCCAGCCGCCCGCGGGGCAGGTCCGATAATTCACCCCTCCACTTT. This chain uses TRBV5-1 with TRBJ1-6; TRBD1 might be the D (5 bases). The CDR3 covers 16 residues. Trimming pared 7 bases from V and 5 bases from J, leaving 19 bases between. The germline CDR1 and CDR2 sequences are SGHRS and YFSETQ. Full variable domain (missing parts from reference TRBV5-1 and TRBJ1-6): KAGVTQTPRYLIKTRGQQVTLSCSPISGHRSVSWYQQTPGQGLQFLFEYFSETQRNKGNFPGRFSGRQFSNSRSEMNVSTLELGDSALYLCASRPRGRSDNSPLHFGNGTRLTVT.

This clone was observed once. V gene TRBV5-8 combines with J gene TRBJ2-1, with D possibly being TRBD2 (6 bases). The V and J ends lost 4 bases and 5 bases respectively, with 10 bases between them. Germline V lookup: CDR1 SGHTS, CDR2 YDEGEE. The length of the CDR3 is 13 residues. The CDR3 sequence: CASSPWGDNEQFF. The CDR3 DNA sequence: TGTGCCAGCAGCCCCTGGGGGGACAATGAGCAGTTCTTC.

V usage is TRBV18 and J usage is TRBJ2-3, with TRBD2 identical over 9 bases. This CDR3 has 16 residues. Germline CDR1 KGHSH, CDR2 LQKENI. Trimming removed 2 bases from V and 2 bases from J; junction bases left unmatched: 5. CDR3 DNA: TGTGCCAGCTCACCATATCTAGCGGGGAACACAGATACGCAGTATTTT. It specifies CASSPYLAGNTDTQYF.

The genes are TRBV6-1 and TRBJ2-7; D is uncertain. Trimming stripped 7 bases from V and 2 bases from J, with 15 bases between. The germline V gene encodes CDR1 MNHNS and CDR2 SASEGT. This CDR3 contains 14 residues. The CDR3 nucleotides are TGTGCCAGCACCCGAGGCAGCTTGACCTACGAGCAGTACTTC. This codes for CASTRGSLTYEQYF.

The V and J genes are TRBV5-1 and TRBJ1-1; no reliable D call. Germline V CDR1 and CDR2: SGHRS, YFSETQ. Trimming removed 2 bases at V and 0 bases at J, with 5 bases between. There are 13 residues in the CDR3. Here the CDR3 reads CASSFFMNTEAFF. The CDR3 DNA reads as TGCGCCAGCAGCTTCTTTATGAACACTGAAGCTTTCTTT.

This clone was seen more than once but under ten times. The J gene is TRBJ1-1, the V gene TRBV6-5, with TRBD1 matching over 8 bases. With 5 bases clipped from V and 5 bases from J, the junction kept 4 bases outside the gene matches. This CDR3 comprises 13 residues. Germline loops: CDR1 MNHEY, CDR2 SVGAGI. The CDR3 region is CASSPNRGTEAFF. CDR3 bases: TGTGCCAGCAGTCCGAACAGGGGGACTGAAGCTTTCTTT.

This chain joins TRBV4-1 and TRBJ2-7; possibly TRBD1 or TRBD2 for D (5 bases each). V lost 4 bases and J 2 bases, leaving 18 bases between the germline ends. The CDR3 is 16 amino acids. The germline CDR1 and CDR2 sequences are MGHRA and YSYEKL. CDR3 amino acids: CASSPVGSEGTYEQYF. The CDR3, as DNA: TGCGCCAGCAGCCCAGTTGGGTCTGAGGGGACCTACGAGCAGTACTTC.

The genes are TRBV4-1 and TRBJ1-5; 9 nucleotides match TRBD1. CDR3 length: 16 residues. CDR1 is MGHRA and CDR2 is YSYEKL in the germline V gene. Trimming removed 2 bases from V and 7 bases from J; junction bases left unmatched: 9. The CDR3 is CASSQTKGQGQQPQHF. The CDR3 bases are TGCGCCAGCAGCCAAACGAAGGGACAGGGTCAGCAGCCCCAGCATTTT.

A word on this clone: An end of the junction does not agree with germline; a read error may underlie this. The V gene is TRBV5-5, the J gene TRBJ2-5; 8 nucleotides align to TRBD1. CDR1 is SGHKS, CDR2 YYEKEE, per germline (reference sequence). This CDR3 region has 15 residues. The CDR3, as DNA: TGTGCCGGCAGCCTGAGGAGCAGGGGGCTAGAGACCCAGTACTTC. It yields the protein CAGSLRSRGLETQYF.

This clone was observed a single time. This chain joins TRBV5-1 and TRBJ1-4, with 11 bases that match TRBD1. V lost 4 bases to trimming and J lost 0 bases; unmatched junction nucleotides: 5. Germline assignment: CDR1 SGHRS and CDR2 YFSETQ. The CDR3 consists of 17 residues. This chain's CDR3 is CASSPGQGGSTNEKLFF. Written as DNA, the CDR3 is TGCGCCAGCAGCCCGGGACAGGGGGGTTCAACTAATGAAAAACTGTTTTTT.

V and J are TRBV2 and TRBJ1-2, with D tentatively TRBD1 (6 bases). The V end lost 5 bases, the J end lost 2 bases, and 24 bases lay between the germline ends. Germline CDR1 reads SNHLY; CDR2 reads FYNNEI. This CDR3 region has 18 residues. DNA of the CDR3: TGTGCCAGCAGTTATGACAGGTTAAAAGATAACAAGAACTATGGCTACACCTTC. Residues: CASSYDRLKDNKNYGYTF.

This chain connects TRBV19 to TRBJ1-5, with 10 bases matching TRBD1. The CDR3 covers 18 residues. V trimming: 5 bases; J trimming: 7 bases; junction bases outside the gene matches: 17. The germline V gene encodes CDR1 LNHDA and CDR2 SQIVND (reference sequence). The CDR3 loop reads CASSPRIRVTGGEQPQHF. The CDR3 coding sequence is TGTGCCAGTAGTCCCCGAATAAGGGTGACAGGGGGCGAACAGCCCCAGCATTTT.

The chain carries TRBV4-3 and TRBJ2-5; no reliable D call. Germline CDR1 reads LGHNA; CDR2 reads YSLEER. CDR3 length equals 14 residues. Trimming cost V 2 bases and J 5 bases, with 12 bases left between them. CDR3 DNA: TGCGCCAGCAGCCAATCCCTACCCGGCGAGACCCAGTACTTC. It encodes CASSQSLPGETQYF.